Presented here are 15 T cell receptor beta chains from one specimen sequenced in a study of blood T cell repertoires in COVID-19. This table comes from immunoSEQ multiplex PCR, and its TCRdb copy is limited to in-frame clones, with some not included. The sample includes 100,000 to 150,000 clones, roughly 69% of them seen just once. The material sequenced was peripheral blood. Source of these receptors: a woman between 70 and 85 years old with acute or convalescent COVID-19.

In its sample, this clone was seen a few times. The chain links TRBV10-3 to TRBJ1-1, with D tentatively TRBD1 (6 bases). The germline V gene has CDR1 ENHRY and CDR2 SYGVKD. The length of the CDR3 is 16 residues. Trimming stripped 6 bases from V and 1 base from J, with 18 bases between. In DNA, the CDR3 is TGTGCCATCAGGAGGGGGACACCCCGACCGAACACTGAAGCTTTCTTT. Protein: CAIRRGTPRPNTEAFF.

The rearrangement joins TRBV4-1 to TRBJ1-6; weak D call: TRBD1 (5 bases). Trimming stripped 0 bases from V and 10 bases from J, with 16 bases between. Germline-derived CDR1 and CDR2 are MGHRA and YSYEKL. The CDR3 consists of 16 residues. CDR3: CASSQEWQGGRSPLHF. The CDR3 DNA reads as TGCGCCAGCAGCCAAGAGTGGCAGGGAGGAAGATCACCCCTCCACTTT.

The chain recombines TRBV3-1 (or the pseudogene TRBV3-2) with TRBJ2-2, with D unclear. Per the germline V gene, CDR1 is LGHDT and CDR2 is YNNKEL (reference sequence). With 6 bases removed from V and 4 bases from J, the gap between germline ends came to 9 bases. CDR3 length: 13 amino acids. The CDR3 loop reads CASSQIGTGELFF. The CDR3 coding sequence is TGTGCCAGCAGTCAGATTGGCACCGGGGAGCTGTTTTTT.

The chain employs TRBV12-5 and TRBJ2-7, with a tentative D call TRBD1 (5 bases). V was trimmed by 2 bases and J by 6 bases, leaving 17 bases between them. The CDR3 has 15 residues. Germline CDR1 is LGHNT and CDR2 is FRNRAP. The CDR3 bases are TGTGCTAGTGGTTTGCGGCAGGGTGCGAGTAGCGAGCAGTACTTC. Amino acids: CASGLRQGASSEQYF.

J is TRBJ1-6 and V is TRBV30; possible D gene TRBD1, 5 bases. Germline V gene lookup returns CDR1 GTSNPN and CDR2 SVGIG (reference sequence). Deletions cut 6 bases from V and 7 bases from J, with 13 bases between. This CDR3 is 13 amino acids long. CDR3 DNA sequence: TGTGCCTGCTGGGGGGTGAGCAATTCACCCCTCCACTTT. Encoded protein: CACWGVSNSPLHF.

This clone was detected a few times. As DNA, the CDR3 is TGCGCCAGCAGCCAAGATGACAGGGCCTACGAGCAGTACTTC. It encodes CASSQDDRAYEQYF. The rearrangement joins TRBV4-1 to TRBJ2-7, with 7 bases identical to TRBD1. Germline-derived CDR1 and CDR2 are MGHRA and YSYEKL. J was trimmed by 2 bases and V by 0 bases; bases with no gene match: 1. The CDR3 has 14 residues.

The chain joins TRBV6-5 to TRBJ1-6, with TRBD1 as a possible D gene (6 bases). The CDR3 sequence is 16 residues long. The germline gives CDR1 MNHEY, CDR2 SVGAGI. V gave up 0 bases and J gave up 5 bases, with 11 bases separating them. CDR3 residues: CASSYSWDTHNSPLHF. The CDR3, as DNA: TGTGCCAGCAGTTACTCTTGGGACACACATAATTCACCCCTCCACTTT.

A few counts support this clone. This chain links TRBV6-2 or TRBV6-3 with TRBJ1-1; TRBD1 matches at 9 bases. Germline V lookup: CDR1 MNHEY, CDR2 SVGEGT. The length of the CDR3 is 15 residues. V trimming: 6 bases; J trimming: 1 base; junction bases outside the gene matches: 6. CDR3 sequence reads: CASSQGDRENTEAFF. The CDR3 DNA sequence: TGTGCCAGCAGCCAAGGGGACAGGGAGAACACTGAAGCTTTCTTT.

J is TRBJ2-5 and V is TRBV4-1; 8 positions match TRBD2. The CDR3 is 19 amino acids. The V gene end was trimmed by 1 base and the J gene end by 2 bases; junction bases not matched to a gene: 15. Germline values: CDR1 MGHRA, CDR2 YSYEKL. CDR3 amino acids: CASSQVGSLAGGRQETQYF. In nucleotides, the CDR3 is TGCGCCAGCAGCCAAGTAGGGAGTCTTGCGGGGGGCCGGCAAGAGACCCAGTACTTC.

The rearrangement links TRBV18 to TRBJ1-2, with TRBD1 as a possible D gene (6 bases). Germline CDR1 and CDR2: KGHSH and LQKENI. Trimming stripped 0 bases from V and 5 bases from J, with 10 bases between. The CDR3 has 14 residues. Here the CDR3 DNA reads TGTGCCAGCTCACCACCGGGGGACATATATGGCTACACCTTC. It translates to CASSPPGDIYGYTF. The full variable domain, with the rest looked up from reference TRBV18 and TRBJ1-2, is NAGVMQNPRHLVRRRGQEARLRCSPMKGHSHVYWYRQLPEEGLKFMVYLQKENIIDESGMPKERFSAEFPKEGPSILRIQQVVRGDSAAYFCASSPPGDIYGYTFGSGTRLTVV.

V usage is TRBV27 and J usage is TRBJ1-2; 11 nucleotides line up with TRBD1. Unmatched junction bases numbered 13, after V lost 0 bases and J lost 1 base. This CDR3 is built from 20 residues. The germline V gene encodes CDR1 MNHEY and CDR2 SMNVEV (reference sequence). CDR3 amino acids: CASSLSGSTWTGGHNYGYTF. In DNA, the CDR3 is TGTGCCAGCAGTTTATCGGGGTCAACATGGACAGGGGGCCATAACTATGGCTACACCTTC.

The V and J genes are TRBV11-2 and TRBJ2-7; D is perhaps TRBD1 (7 bases). The ends were cut back, 5 bases at V and 7 bases at J, with 18 bases in the middle. The CDR3 is 14 residues long. Germline V gene data show CDR1 as SGHAT and CDR2 as FQNNGV. The CDR3 nucleotides are TGTGCCAGCAGCCCAGCGGTGACAGGGAGGGAGCAGTACTTC. It translates to CASSPAVTGREQYF.

In nucleotides, the CDR3 is TGTGCCAGCAGGAACGGGGGGTCGGGAAACACCATATATTTT. Translating it yields CASRNGGSGNTIYF. This chain uses TRBV28 with TRBJ1-3, with D possibly matching TRBD1 (5 bases). Germline CDR1 and CDR2: MDHEN and SYDVKM. The CDR3 covers 14 residues. Deletions cut 6 bases from V and 4 bases from J, with 13 bases between.

V is TRBV5-1 and J is TRBJ2-3; D possibly corresponds to TRBD2 (5 bases). Trimming cost V 0 bases and J 5 bases, with 19 bases left between them. The germline V gene encodes CDR1 SGHRS and CDR2 YFSETQ. The CDR3 sequence is 17 residues long. The CDR3 DNA reads TGCGCCAGCAGCTTGGCCGTTTTCGGGATTTTGAAAGATACGCAGTATTTT. This sequence encodes CASSLAVFGILKDTQYF.

The chain has TRBV6-5 and TRBJ2-1, with D perhaps TRBD2 (6 bases). Germline V gene data show CDR1 as MNHEY and CDR2 as SVGAGI. This CDR3 has 13 residues. V was clipped by 7 bases and J by 8 bases, with 15 bases between them. Written as DNA, the CDR3 is TGTGCCAGCATCATGGGGAGGAAAGATGAGCAGTTCTTC. Translation: CASIMGRKDEQFF.